The 7 T cell receptor beta chains in this list originate from one sample, sequenced in a study of T cell changes during pregnancy in multiple sclerosis. Sequenced by immunoSEQ multiplex PCR; TCRdb stores in-frame clones only, minus some. The data show around 69,000 clones, approximately 92% seen once. The source material was peripheral blood, sampled in the second trimester of pregnancy. Receptors were obtained from a female donor in good health, enrolled as a control in a pregnancy study.

The J gene is TRBJ2-7, the V gene TRBV5-4, with D unclear. Trimming removed 2 bases at V and 1 base at J, with 4 bases between. The CDR3 runs 12 residues. Germline V CDR1 and CDR2: SGHNT, YYREEE (reference sequence). This chain's CDR3 is CASSFGSYEQYF. In DNA form, the CDR3 reads TGTGCCAGCAGCTTCGGGTCCTACGAGCAGTACTTC.

This sequence joins TRBV7-6 and TRBJ2-3; TRBD2 matches at 7 bases. Germline trimming cut 5 bases from V and 2 bases from J; bases unmatched to any gene: 1. The CDR3 covers 13 residues. Germline V gene data show CDR1 as SGHVS and CDR2 as FNYEAQ. The CDR3 DNA reads TGTGCCAGCAGCCGGGGGGACACAGATACGCAGTATTTT. It is translated as CASSRGDTDTQYF.

This clone showed up just once. The chain is built from TRBV28 and TRBJ2-4, with D tentatively TRBD1 (5 bases). Germline-derived CDR1 and CDR2 are MDHEN and SYDVKM. The CDR3 is 14 amino acids. Trimming removed 6 bases from V and 16 bases from J, with 25 bases in between. The CDR3 DNA is TGTGCCAGCAGCCCTATTACCCCGACAGTACTCCTTTACTTC. Residues: CASSPITPTVLLYF.

In this sample, this clone turned up a few times. The chain is built from TRBV25-1 and TRBJ2-2, with 8 positions matching TRBD1. Germline V CDR1 and CDR2: MGHDK, SYGVNS. The CDR3 is 14 amino acids. Losses at the gene ends were 3 bases for V and 6 bases for J; bases not matched to a gene: 3. CDR3 in amino acids: CASSDETGAGELFF. CDR3 in DNA: TGTGCCAGCAGTGACGAGACAGGGGCCGGGGAGCTGTTTTTT.

V gene TRBV5-5 combines with J gene TRBJ1-2; TRBD1 matches 10 bases. The CDR3 loop spans 14 amino acids. Germline CDR1 and CDR2: SGHKS and YYEKEE (reference sequence). Trimming removed 5 bases from V and 4 bases from J; junction bases left unmatched: 5. The CDR3 here is CASRRGTGVYGYTF. The CDR3 DNA reads TGTGCCAGCAGACGAGGGACAGGGGTCTATGGCTACACCTTC. Supplemented by reference TRBV5-5 and TRBJ1-2, the full variable domain reads DAGVTQSPTHLIKTRGQQVTLRCSPISGHKSVSWYQQVLGQGPQFIFQYYEKEERGRGNFPDRFSARQFPNYSSELNVNALLLGDSALYLCASRRGTGVYGYTFGSGTRLTVV.

The CDR3 region is CASSVITGGGTEAFF. CDR3 sequence (DNA): TGTGCCAGCAGCGTGATCACAGGGGGCGGGACTGAAGCTTTCTTT. The chain carries TRBV9 and TRBJ1-1, with 9 bases matching TRBD1. Germline CDR1 SGDLS, CDR2 YYNGEE. The V segment lost 2 bases and the J segment 5 bases; nucleotides outside the gene matches: 7. This CDR3 spans 15 amino acids.

The chain links TRBV9 to TRBJ2-5; the D gene is possibly TRBD2 (7 bases). There are 15 residues in the CDR3. Germline CDR1 is SGDLS and CDR2 is YYNGEE. V gave up 0 bases and J gave up 5 bases, with 14 bases separating them. The CDR3, as DNA: TGTGCCAGCAGCGTAGGGTCGGGGGGCTACGAGACCCAGTACTTC. This gives the protein CASSVGSGGYETQYF.